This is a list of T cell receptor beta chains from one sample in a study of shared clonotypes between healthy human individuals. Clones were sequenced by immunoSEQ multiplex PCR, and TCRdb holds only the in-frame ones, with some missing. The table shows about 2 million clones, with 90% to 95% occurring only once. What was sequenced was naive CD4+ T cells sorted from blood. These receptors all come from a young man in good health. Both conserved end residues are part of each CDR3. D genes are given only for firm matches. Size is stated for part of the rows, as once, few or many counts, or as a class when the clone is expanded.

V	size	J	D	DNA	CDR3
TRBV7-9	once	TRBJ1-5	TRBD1	TGTGCCAGCAGCTTCGGGACAGGGGAAAATCAGCCCCAGCATTTT	CASSFGTGENQPQHF
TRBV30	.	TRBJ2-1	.	TGTGCCTGGAGTGATTTCGGGCGGCCCTCCTACAATGAGCAGTTCTTC	CAWSDFGRPSYNEQFF
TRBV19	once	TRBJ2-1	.	TGTGCCAGTGGATGGGGAGCCTACAATGAGCAGTTCTTC	CASGWGAYNEQFF
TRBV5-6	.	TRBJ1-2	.	TGTGCCAGCAGCTTGGCGGGGCTTAACTATGGCTACACCTTC	CASSLAGLNYGYTF
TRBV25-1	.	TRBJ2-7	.	TGTGCCAGCAGTGTCGGGCTAGCCTACGAGCAGTACTTC	CASSVGLAYEQYF
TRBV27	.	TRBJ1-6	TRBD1	TGTGCCACCTTCTACCCGGGACAGGGGTCCAGGTACGGTAATTCACCCCTCCACTTT	CATFYPGQGSRYGNSPLHF
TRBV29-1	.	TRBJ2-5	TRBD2	TGCAGCGGCGAGCGGCTAGCGGGAGGCCAGTACTTC	CSGERLAGGQYF
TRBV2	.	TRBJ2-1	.	TGTGCCAGCAGTGCGGGAAGCTCCTACAATGAGCAGTTCTTC	CASSAGSSYNEQFF
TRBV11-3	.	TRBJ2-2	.	TGTGCCAGCAGCCCGGGCACCGGGGAGCTGTTTTTT	CASSPGTGELFF
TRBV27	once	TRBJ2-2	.	TGTGCCAGCAGTTTCGAGGGGCAGGGGTACGCCGGGGAGCTGTTTTTT	CASSFEGQGYAGELFF
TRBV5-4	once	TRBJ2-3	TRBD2	TGTGCCAGCAGCTGGACTAGCGGGAGCACAGATACGCAGTATTTT	CASSWTSGSTDTQYF
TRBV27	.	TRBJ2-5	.	TGTGCCAGCAGTTTATCGACCCGGGCGGGTCGGGCCCAGTACTTC	CASSLSTRAGRAQYF
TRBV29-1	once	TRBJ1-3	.	TGCAGCGTAGCTTGCACCATATATTTT	CSVACTIYF
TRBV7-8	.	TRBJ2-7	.	TGTGCCAGCAGCTTAGCAGGAGGGGAGCCCGCCTTC	CASSLAGGEPAF
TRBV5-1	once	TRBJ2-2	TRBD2	TGCGCCAGCAGCACTAGCGGGAGGCCAAACACCGGGGAGCTGTTTTTT	CASSTSGRPNTGELFF
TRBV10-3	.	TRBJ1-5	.	TGTGCCATCAAACAGGACAGTCAGAATCAGCCCCAGCATTTT	CAIKQDSQNQPQHF
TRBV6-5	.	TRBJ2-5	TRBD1	TGTGCCAGCACTAAAACAGGGGTAGAGACCCAGTACTTC	CASTKTGVETQYF
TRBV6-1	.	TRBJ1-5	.	TGTGCCAGCAGTGAAAGAGGGAGCAATCAGCCCCAGCATTTT	CASSERGSNQPQHF
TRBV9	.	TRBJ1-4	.	TGTGCCAGCAGCGTAGAGGCCAGGGGAAATGAAAAACTGTTTTTT	CASSVEARGNEKLFF
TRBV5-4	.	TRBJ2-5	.	TGTGCCAGCAGCTTGCTGTCCCCCCGCAGGGTGGATTTAGGGGAGACCCAGTACTTC	CASSLLSPRRVDLGETQYF
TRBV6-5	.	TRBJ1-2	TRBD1	TGTGCCAGCAGTTCTCCCGGGACAGGGATTGAAGGCTACACCTTC	CASSSPGTGIEGYTF
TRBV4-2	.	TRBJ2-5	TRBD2	TGTGCCAGCAGCCAAGATCTCACTAGCGGGGAGGAGACCCAGTACTTC	CASSQDLTSGEETQYF
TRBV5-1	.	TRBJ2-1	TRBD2	TGCGCCAGCAGCCCCGGAGGACTAGCGGCCTACAATGAGCAGTTCTTC	CASSPGGLAAYNEQFF
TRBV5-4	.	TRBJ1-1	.	TGTGCCAGCAGCTTGGAGGGCAGGAACACTGAAGCTTTCTTT	CASSLEGRNTEAFF
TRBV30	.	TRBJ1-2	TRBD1	TGTGCCCGAGGGACAGACGGAAACTATGGCTACACCTTC	CARGTDGNYGYTF
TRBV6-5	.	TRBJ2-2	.	TGTGCCAGCAGTTACTTACGGCTAGCGACCACCGGGGAGCTGTTTTTT	CASSYLRLATTGELFF
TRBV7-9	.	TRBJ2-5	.	TGTGCCAGCAGCTTATCCCAGGGGGGCCACCGAGACTTC	CASSLSQGGHRDF
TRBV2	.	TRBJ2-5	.	TGTGCCAGCAGCCTTTTGGGTGAGACCCAGTACTTC	CASSLLGETQYF
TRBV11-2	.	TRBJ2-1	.	TGTGCCAGCAAAGGGGGGGCCCTAAATGAGCAGTTCTTC	CASKGGALNEQFF
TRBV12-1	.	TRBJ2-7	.	TGTGCCAGCAGCTCCCTAAAAGTACTCGAGCAGTACTTC	CASSSLKVLEQYF
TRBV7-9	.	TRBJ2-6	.	TGTGCCAGCAGCATCGGGCCAGGCGTCTCTGGGGCCAACGTCCTGACTTTC	CASSIGPGVSGANVLTF
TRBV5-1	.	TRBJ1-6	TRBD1	TGCGCCAGCAGCTGGAGCGGGACAGATTATAATTCACCCCTCCACTTT	CASSWSGTDYNSPLHF
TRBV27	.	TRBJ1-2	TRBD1	TGTGCCAGCAGTTTCCTAGGGACAGACAACTATGGCTACACCTTC	CASSFLGTDNYGYTF
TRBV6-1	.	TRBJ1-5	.	TGTGCCAGCAGGAAGACCAATCAGCCCCAGCATTTT	CASRKTNQPQHF
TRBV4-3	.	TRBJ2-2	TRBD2	TGCGCCAGCAGCCAAGATCTAGCGGGAGTCGGGAACACCGGGGAGCTGTTTTTT	CASSQDLAGVGNTGELFF